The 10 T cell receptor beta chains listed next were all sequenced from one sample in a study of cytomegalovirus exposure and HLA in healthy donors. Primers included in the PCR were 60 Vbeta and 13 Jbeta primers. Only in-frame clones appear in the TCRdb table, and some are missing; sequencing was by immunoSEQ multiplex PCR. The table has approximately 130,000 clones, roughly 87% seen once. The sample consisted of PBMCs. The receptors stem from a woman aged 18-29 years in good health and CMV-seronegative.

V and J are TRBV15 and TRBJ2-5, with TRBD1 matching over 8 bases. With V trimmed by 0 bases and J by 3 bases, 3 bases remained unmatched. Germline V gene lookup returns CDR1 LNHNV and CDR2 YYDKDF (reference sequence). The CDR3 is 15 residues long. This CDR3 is CATSRDPTGEETQYF. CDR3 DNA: TGTGCCACCAGCAGAGATCCGACAGGGGAAGAGACCCAGTACTTC.

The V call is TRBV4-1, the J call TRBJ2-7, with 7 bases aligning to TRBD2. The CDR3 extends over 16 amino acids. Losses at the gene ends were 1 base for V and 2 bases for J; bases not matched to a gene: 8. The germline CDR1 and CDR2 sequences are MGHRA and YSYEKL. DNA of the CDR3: TGCGCCAGCAGCCAAGTGGGGAGGGGTTTGACCTACGAGCAGTACTTC. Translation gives CASSQVGRGLTYEQYF.

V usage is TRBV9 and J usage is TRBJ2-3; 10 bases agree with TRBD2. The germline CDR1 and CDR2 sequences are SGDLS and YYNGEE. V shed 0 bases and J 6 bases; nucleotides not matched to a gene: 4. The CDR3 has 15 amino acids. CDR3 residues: CASSVVPSGSDTQYF. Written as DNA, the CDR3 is TGTGCCAGCAGCGTAGTTCCTAGCGGGAGCGATACGCAGTATTTT.

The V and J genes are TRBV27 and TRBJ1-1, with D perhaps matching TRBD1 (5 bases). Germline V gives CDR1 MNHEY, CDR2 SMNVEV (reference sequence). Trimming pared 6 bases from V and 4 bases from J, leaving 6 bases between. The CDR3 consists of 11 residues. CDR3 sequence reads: CASRGGTEAFF. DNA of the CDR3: TGTGCCAGCAGGGGGGGCACTGAAGCTTTCTTT.

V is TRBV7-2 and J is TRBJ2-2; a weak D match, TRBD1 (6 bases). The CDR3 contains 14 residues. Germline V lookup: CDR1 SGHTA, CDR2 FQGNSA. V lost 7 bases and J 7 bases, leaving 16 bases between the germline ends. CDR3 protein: CASTFTSDSGELFF. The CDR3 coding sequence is TGTGCCAGCACCTTTACCTCGGACAGCGGGGAGCTGTTTTTT.

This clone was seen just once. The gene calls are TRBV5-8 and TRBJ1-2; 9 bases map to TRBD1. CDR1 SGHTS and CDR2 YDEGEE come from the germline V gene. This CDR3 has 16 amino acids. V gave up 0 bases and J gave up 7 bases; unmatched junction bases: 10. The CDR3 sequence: CASSLGQGDISFGYTF. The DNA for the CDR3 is TGTGCCAGCAGCTTGGGACAGGGGGATATTTCGTTTGGCTACACCTTC.

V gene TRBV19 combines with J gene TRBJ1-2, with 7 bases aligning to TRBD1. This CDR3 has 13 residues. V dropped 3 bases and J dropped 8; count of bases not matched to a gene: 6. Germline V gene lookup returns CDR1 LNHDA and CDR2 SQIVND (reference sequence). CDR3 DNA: TGTGCCAGTAGTATTGGGACAGTTCTCGGCTACACCTTC. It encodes CASSIGTVLGYTF.

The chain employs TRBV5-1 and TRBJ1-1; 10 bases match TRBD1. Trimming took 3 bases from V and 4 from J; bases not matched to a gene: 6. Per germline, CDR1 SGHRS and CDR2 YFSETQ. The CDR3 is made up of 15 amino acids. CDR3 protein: CASSSTGGAGTEAFF. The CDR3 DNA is TGCGCCAGCAGCTCGACAGGGGGCGCGGGCACTGAAGCTTTCTTT.

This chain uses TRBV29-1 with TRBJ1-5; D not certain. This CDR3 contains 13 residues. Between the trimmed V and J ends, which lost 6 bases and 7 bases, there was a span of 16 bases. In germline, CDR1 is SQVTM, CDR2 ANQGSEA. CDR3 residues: CSVGGGREQPQHF. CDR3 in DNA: TGCAGCGTGGGCGGTGGGAGGGAACAGCCCCAGCATTTT.

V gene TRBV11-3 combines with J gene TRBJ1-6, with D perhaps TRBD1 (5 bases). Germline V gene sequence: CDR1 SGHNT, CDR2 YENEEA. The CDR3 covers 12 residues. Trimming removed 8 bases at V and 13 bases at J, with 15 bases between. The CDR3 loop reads CASARAGEPLHF. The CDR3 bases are TGTGCCAGCGCCAGGGCAGGTGAGCCCCTCCACTTT.